Here is one TCR beta chain with its context. Its antigen is as yet unknown. V lost 2 bases to trimming and J lost 7 bases; unmatched junction nucleotides: 5. Germline V gene data show CDR1 as MDHEN and CDR2 as SYDVKM. The CDR3 has 13 amino acids. CD8 cells classed as naive were CD45RO-negative and positively selected for CCR7, excluding terminally differentiated effector memory CD45RA+ cells. The data were produced by immunoSEQ multiplex PCR, yet TCRdb's version contains in-frame clones alone and is incomplete. Seen here are over 2 million clones, approximately 95% observed once, and the top ten hold more than 0.95%. The data are from a study of shared clonotypes between healthy human individuals. Study information: Donors had three CD4 naive, three CD4 memory, two CD8 naive and one CD8 memory plate apiece.

Study-wide points: For naive CD4 cells, roughly 4.6% of clonotypes were shared across a few donors. Lower generation probabilities were found for non-shared clonotypes than for those shared by all four donors.

The genes are TRBV28 and TRBJ2-7; 7 bases map to TRBD2. Material for sequencing was naive CD8+ T cells sorted from blood. This TCR derives from a man aged 18 to 35 in good health. The CDR3 bases are TGTGCCAGCAGTTTACGTGGTAGCGGGGAGCAGTACTTC. This gives the protein CASSLRGSGEQYF.